These 27 T cell receptor beta chains originate from one sample sequenced in a study of blood T cell repertoires in COVID-19. Sequencing was performed with immunoSEQ multiplex PCR; in TCRdb, only in-frame clones are kept and a portion is missing. The sample lists roughly 17,000 clones, roughly 75% seen once, with approximately 22% in the top ten. The sequenced sample was peripheral blood. These receptors were taken from a man aged 60 to 69 with active or convalescent COVID-19.

The genes are TRBV19 and TRBJ2-3, with TRBD2 identical over 10 bases. Germline CDR1 LNHDA, CDR2 SQIVND (reference sequence). V shed 1 base and J 5 bases; nucleotides not matched to a gene: 9. This CDR3 region has 17 residues. In DNA form, the CDR3 reads TGTGCCAGTAGTATAGGGTCTAGCGGGGGACAAAGAGATACGCAGTATTTT. As protein: CASSIGSSGGQRDTQYF.

The rearrangement joins TRBV12-2 to TRBJ1-4; TRBD1, the table's D call, lacks a check against the DNA. TRBV12-2 is marked as a pseudogene. CDR3 length: 17 residues. For the CDR3, the DNA is TGTGCAAGTCGCCTCCCGGGACAAGTAAATGAAAAACTAGAGGCAGGGTTT. Its protein is CASRLPGQVNEKLEAGF.

V gene TRBV9 combines with J gene TRBJ2-2, with D perhaps TRBD2 (5 bases). Germline CDR1 SGDLS, CDR2 YYNGEE. Deletions cut 4 bases from V and 2 bases from J, with 12 bases between. This CDR3 has 15 residues. CDR3 bases: TGTGCCAGCAGCCTGGACTTCTACAACACCGGGGAGCTGTTTTTT. Its translation is CASSLDFYNTGELFF. Drawing the rest from reference TRBV9 and TRBJ2-2, the complete variable domain is DSGVTQTPKHLITATGQRVTLRCSPRSGDLSVYWYQQSLDQGLQFLIQYYNGEERAKGNILERFSAQQFPDLHSELNLSSLELGDSALYFCASSLDFYNTGELFFGEGSRLTVL.

The chain employs TRBV5-1 and TRBJ2-1; D perhaps matches TRBD2 (6 bases). Germline assignment: CDR1 SGHRS and CDR2 YFSETQ. The length of the CDR3 is 13 residues. Deletions cut 0 bases from V and 8 bases from J, with 9 bases between. The DNA of the CDR3 is TGCGCCAGCAGCTTGGATCTAGCGTATGAGCAGTTCTTC. Translated, it gives CASSLDLAYEQFF.

The chain joins TRBV5-4 to TRBJ2-4; possibly TRBD1 for D (5 bases). Trimming pared 0 bases from V and 1 base from J, leaving 5 bases between. Germline-derived CDR1 and CDR2 are SGHNT and YYREEE (reference sequence). The CDR3 extends over 14 amino acids. DNA for the CDR3: TGTGCCAGCAGCTTGGCAGGGGCCAAAAACATTCAGTACTTC. Amino acids: CASSLAGAKNIQYF.

This clone was seen more than once but under ten times. The CDR3 sequence is CRDRVPNYGYTF. In nucleotides, the CDR3 is TGCAGGGACAGGGTACCTAACTATGGCTACACCTTC. The chain uses TRBV29-1 and TRBJ1-2; TRBD1 aligns across 8 bases. Germline V gene data show CDR1 as SQVTM and CDR2 as ANQGSEA. The CDR3 is made up of 12 amino acids.

There are a few counts of this clone. This sample includes further DNA sequences coding for the same CDR3. The V call is TRBV5-1, the J call TRBJ1-1; D ambiguous. Germline values: CDR1 SGHRS, CDR2 YFSETQ. V lost 1 base and J lost 0, with 7 bases in between. The CDR3 is 14 amino acids. CDR3 in DNA: TGCGCCAGCAGCTTGCCCGGTTTGAACACTGAAGCTTTCTTT. Amino acids: CASSLPGLNTEAFF. Supplemented by reference TRBV5-1 and TRBJ1-1, the full variable domain reads KAGVTQTPRYLIKTRGQQVTLSCSPISGHRSVSWYQQTPGQGLQFLFEYFSETQRNKGNFPGRFSGRQFSNSRSEMNVSTLELGDSALYLCASSLPGLNTEAFFGQGTRLTVV.

This rearrangement joins TRBV18 to TRBJ2-7; TRBD1 matches at 10 bases. The J segment lost 5 bases and the V segment lost 6 bases, leaving 13 bases of the junction unmatched. The CDR3 covers 16 residues. Germline CDR1 is KGHSH and CDR2 is LQKENI. CDR3 residues: CASSQASTGGRDEQYF. The CDR3 DNA follows: TGTGCCAGCTCGCAGGCTTCGACAGGGGGCAGAGACGAGCAGTACTTC. The full variable domain, with the rest looked up from reference TRBV18 and TRBJ2-7, is NAGVMQNPRHLVRRRGQEARLRCSPMKGHSHVYWYRQLPEEGLKFMVYLQKENIIDESGMPKERFSAEFPKEGPSILRIQQVVRGDSAAYFCASSQASTGGRDEQYFGPGTRLTVT.

The gene calls are TRBV27 and TRBJ1-6; 10 nucleotides align to TRBD1. In germline, CDR1 is MNHEY, CDR2 SMNVEV (reference sequence). The length of the CDR3 is 14 residues. Unmatched junction bases numbered 2, after V lost 5 bases and J lost 7 bases. The chain's CDR3 is CASSTGQGNSPLHF. The CDR3 coding sequence is TGTGCCAGCAGTACGGGACAGGGGAATTCACCCCTCCACTTT.

The rearrangement joins TRBV28 to TRBJ1-2, with D unresolved. The CDR3 covers 11 residues. From germline, CDR1 is MDHEN and CDR2 SYDVKM. V gave up 10 bases and J gave up 13 bases, with 19 bases separating them. CDR3 loop: CATIGPGWSTF. The CDR3 nucleotides read TGTGCCACCATCGGACCGGGATGGTCCACCTTC.

The chain carries TRBV5-8 and TRBJ2-1, with 9 bases matching TRBD1. CDR3 size: 15 residues. The V gene end was trimmed by 0 bases and the J gene end by 6 bases; junction bases not matched to a gene: 4. CDR1 is SGHTS, CDR2 YDEGEE, per germline. CDR3 nucleotide sequence: TGTGCCAGCAGCTTGGCGACAGGGGGTGGCAATGAGCAGTTCTTC. It is translated as CASSLATGGGNEQFF. The full variable domain, in which reference TRBV5-8 and TRBJ2-1 provide the parts outside the CDR3, is EAGVTQSPTHLIKTRGQQATLRCSPISGHTSVYWYQQALGLGLQFLLWYDEGEERNRGNFPPRFSGRQFPNYSSELNVNALELEDSALYLCASSLATGGGNEQFFGPGTRLTVL.

This clone appeared once. The V gene is TRBV19, the J gene TRBJ1-3; 7 positions agree with TRBD1. CDR3 length equals 15 residues. J lost 4 bases, V lost 6 bases, and 9 bases had no gene match. Germline CDR1 and CDR2: LNHDA and SQIVND (reference sequence). The DNA of the CDR3 is TGTGCCAGTAGCCAGGGGGTCGATGGAGGAAACACCATATATTTT. It is translated as CASSQGVDGGNTIYF.

The V call is TRBV3-1 (or the pseudogene TRBV3-2), the J call TRBJ1-4; D call uncertain. The V and J ends lost 2 bases and 8 bases respectively, with 15 bases between them. The CDR3 totals 15 residues. Germline V gene data show CDR1 as LGHDT and CDR2 as YNNKEL (reference sequence). CDR3 region: CASSQSGSNGEKLFF. As DNA, the CDR3 is TGTGCCAGCAGCCAATCGGGTTCCAACGGGGAAAAACTGTTTTTT.

In DNA, the CDR3 is TGTGCCAGCTCACTCCAGGGGGGCTATGGCTACACCTTC. The encoded protein is CASSLQGGYGYTF. The genes are TRBV18 and TRBJ1-2, with 7 nucleotides matching TRBD1. The CDR3 covers 13 residues. CDR1 is KGHSH, CDR2 LQKENI, per germline. J was trimmed by 4 bases and V by 4 bases; bases with no gene match: 3.

The chain uses TRBV9 and TRBJ2-2, with TRBD1 matching 10 bases. The CDR3 length is 16 residues. The V gene's germline CDR1 is SGDLS and CDR2 YYNGEE. Trimming removed 4 bases from V and 3 bases from J; junction bases left unmatched: 6. CDR3 DNA: TGTGCCAGCAGCCCTCGGACAGGGGGGGACACCGGGGAGCTGTTTTTT. It translates to CASSPRTGGDTGELFF.

The V call is TRBV6-5, the J call TRBJ1-5; no firm D call. Germline CDR1 is MNHEY and CDR2 is SVGAGI. CDR3 length equals 13 residues. V shed 5 bases and J shed 10 bases, with 15 bases lying between them. For the CDR3, the DNA is TGTGCCAGCAGTCCCTCGGGTTATCGACCCCAGCATTTT. This sequence encodes CASSPSGYRPQHF.

This clone was found many times. The V and J genes are TRBV2 and TRBJ1-4, with 7 bases matching TRBD1. CDR3 size: 19 residues. The trim removed 1 base at V and 0 bases at J, leaving 11 bases unmatched. Germline CDR1 SNHLY, CDR2 FYNNEI. In DNA, the CDR3 is TGTGCCAGCAGTGAAGTACGGGACAGTTTCCTTGCAACTAATGAAAAACTGTTTTTT. Its translation: CASSEVRDSFLATNEKLFF.

This clone was picked up one time. The chain has TRBV11-3 and TRBJ2-2, with 9 positions matching TRBD1. After removal of 6 bases from V and 4 bases from J, the junction contained 12 bases not matched to a gene. This CDR3 is 17 amino acids long. The germline V gene encodes CDR1 SGHNT and CDR2 YENEEA. The CDR3 loop reads CASSSLGQGGGTGELFF. CDR3 nucleotides: TGTGCCAGCAGTTCACTGGGACAGGGAGGTGGCACCGGGGAGCTGTTTTTT. Drawing the rest from reference TRBV11-3 and TRBJ2-2, the complete variable domain is EAGVVQSPRYKIIEKKQPVAFWCNPISGHNTLYWYLQNLGQGPELLIRYENEEAVDDSQLPKDRFSAERLKGVDSTLKIQPAELGDSAVYLCASSSLGQGGGTGELFFGEGSRLTVL.

V is TRBV2 and J is TRBJ1-5; the D is unclear. Trimming removed 4 bases at V and 2 bases at J, with 6 bases between. CDR1 and CDR2 (germline): SNHLY, FYNNEI. The CDR3 is 13 residues long. The CDR3 loop is CASSVVGNQPQHF. Written as DNA, the CDR3 is TGTGCCAGCAGTGTCGTCGGCAATCAGCCCCAGCATTTT. The variable domain in full, completed from reference TRBV2 and TRBJ1-5, reads EPEVTQTPSHQVTQMGQEVILRCVPISNHLYFYWYRQILGQKVEFLVSFYNNEISEKSEIFDDQFSVERPDGSNFTLKIRSTKLEDSAMYFCASSVVGNQPQHFGDGTRLSIL.

This clone was seen just once. V usage is TRBV11-2 and J usage is TRBJ1-2; perhaps TRBD1 as D (5 bases). This CDR3 spans 13 amino acids. Deletions cut 0 bases from V and 8 bases from J, with 10 bases between. The V gene's germline CDR1 is SGHAT and CDR2 FQNNGV. CDR3 amino acids: CASSLDRQYGYTF. For the CDR3, the DNA is TGTGCCAGCAGCTTAGATCGACAGTACGGCTACACCTTC.

The V and J genes are TRBV9 and TRBJ1-4; TRBD1 matches 10 bases. Germline V CDR1 and CDR2: SGDLS, YYNGEE. Unmatched junction bases numbered 16, after V lost 4 bases and J lost 7 bases. The CDR3 sequence is 18 residues long. CDR3 sequence: CASSFSEGDRGSGEKLFF. The CDR3, as DNA: TGTGCCAGCAGCTTCTCTGAGGGGGACAGGGGAAGTGGTGAAAAACTGTTTTTT.

This clone has a handful of counts. The rearrangement uses TRBV15 and TRBJ2-1, with 8 bases fitting TRBD2. The germline gives CDR1 LNHNV, CDR2 YYDKDF (reference sequence). The CDR3 covers 16 residues. V trimming: 0 bases; J trimming: 4 bases; junction bases outside the gene matches: 5. CDR3 nucleotide sequence: TGTGCCACCAGCAGAGATCCAAGCGGGAGATACAATGAGCAGTTCTTC. This sequence encodes CATSRDPSGRYNEQFF.

V is TRBV29-1 and J is TRBJ2-6, with a weak D call TRBD2 (7 bases). The CDR3 has 15 amino acids. Germline V lookup: CDR1 SQVTM, CDR2 ANQGSEA. Deletions cut 3 bases from V and 2 bases from J, with 11 bases between. Written as DNA, the CDR3 is TGCAGCGTTGAGGGGGGGGCAGCTGGGGCCAACGTCCTGACTTTC. This encodes CSVEGGAAGANVLTF.

The gene calls are TRBV5-1 and TRBJ1-1; the match to TRBD1 covers 8 bases. There are 15 residues in the CDR3. The germline V gene has CDR1 SGHRS and CDR2 YFSETQ. V was clipped by 5 bases and J by 5 bases; unmatched bases: 11. The CDR3 coding sequence is TGCGCCAGCAGTGATGCAGACAGGGGAGGGACTGAAGCTTTCTTT. Protein product: CASSDADRGGTEAFF. The whole variable domain, filled in from reference TRBV5-1 and TRBJ1-1, reads KAGVTQTPRYLIKTRGQQVTLSCSPISGHRSVSWYQQTPGQGLQFLFEYFSETQRNKGNFPGRFSGRQFSNSRSEMNVSTLELGDSALYLCASSDADRGGTEAFFGQGTRLTVV.

This clone has more than one count but fewer than ten. Here the CDR3 DNA reads TGTGCCAGCAGCTCCGTGGACATACGCAGCAATCAGCCCCAGCATTTT. It encodes CASSSVDIRSNQPQHF. The V and J genes are TRBV5-4 and TRBJ1-5, with D possibly being TRBD1 (5 bases). The CDR3 is made up of 16 amino acids. Germline-derived CDR1 and CDR2 are SGHNT and YYREEE (reference sequence). V was pared by 3 bases and J by 1 base, with 14 bases between.

This clone turned up a few times. V and J are TRBV11-2 and TRBJ1-2; D is unclear. V gave up 0 bases and J gave up 8 bases, with 10 bases separating them. Germline values: CDR1 SGHAT, CDR2 FQNNGV. The CDR3 is 13 residues long. CDR3 nucleotide sequence: TGTGCCAGCAGCTTAGATCGCCTGAGGGGCTACACCTTC. As protein: CASSLDRLRGYTF. Full variable domain (remainder filled in from reference TRBV11-2 and TRBJ1-2): EAGVAQSPRYKIIEKRQSVAFWCNPISGHATLYWYQQILGQGPKLLIQFQNNGVVDDSQLPKDRFSAERLKGVDSTLKIQPAKLEDSAVYLCASSLDRLRGYTFGSGTRLTVV.

V usage is TRBV19 and J usage is TRBJ2-6; maybe TRBD1 (6 bases). The CDR3 sequence is 17 residues long. CDR1 and CDR2 (germline): LNHDA, SQIVND (reference sequence). V dropped 4 bases and J dropped 4 bases, with 17 bases sitting between them. CDR3 in DNA: TGTGCCAGTAGTAGGATCCCACAGGGAACGGGGGCCAACGTCCTGACTTTC. This gives the protein CASSRIPQGTGANVLTF.